The TCR beta chain under discussion was sequenced for a study of Ad26.COV2.S vaccination and SARS-CoV-2 variants. For the study at large: The study gave Ad26.COV2.S intramuscularly, once or twice 56 days apart.

The table came from immunoSEQ multiplex PCR; TCRdb's copy has only in-frame clones and leaves some out. The table shows approximately 400,000 clones, with roughly four fifths occurring only once. On this clone: As yet, its antigen is unknown.

Treatment defined: roughly 18 received Ad26.COV2.S at low or high dose, single or two shots; roughly five received placebo; per-sample allocation not given. Specimen acquisition occurred on day 63 following the initial vaccine or placebo injection. The CDR3 is 16 amino acids. Germline CDR1 and CDR2: MNHNS and SASEGT. Trimming cost V 1 base and J 5 bases; bases outside gene matches: 10. Overall study results and limits: Using TCR breadth and depth analyses may have led to underestimated total T cell responses. Participants in the vaccine arm had higher spike-specific TCR breadth; placebo recipients had lower.

The source material was peripheral blood, sampled in a trial of Ad26.COV2.S vaccine versus placebo. This TCR derives from a person between 18 and 60 years old who received the Ad26.COV2.S COVID-19 vaccine or a placebo. V gene TRBV6-1 combines with J gene TRBJ2-7, with 8 bases lining up with TRBD2. CDR3 protein: CASSEGAAGVAHEQYF. DNA for the CDR3: TGTGCCAGCAGTGAAGGGGCAGCGGGAGTCGCCCACGAGCAGTACTTC.